These 10 T cell receptor beta chains originate from one sample sequenced in a study of blood T cell repertoires in COVID-19. TCRdb's copy holds only in-frame clones and misses some; the assay was immunoSEQ multiplex PCR. The sample has about 140,000 clones; 84% are singletons. The sequenced sample consisted of PBMCs or T cells enriched from blood (not recorded which). Source of these receptors: a woman between 18 and 29 years old who had been exposed to COVID-19.

The chain is built from TRBV4-1 and TRBJ2-7; TRBD2 aligns across 10 bases. Looked up from germline, CDR1 is MGHRA and CDR2 is YSYEKL. Trimming took 1 base from V and 2 from J; bases not matched to a gene: 8. This CDR3 has 17 residues. The CDR3: CASSQAVRTSGPYEQYF. The CDR3 nucleotides are TGCGCCAGCAGCCAAGCGGTAAGGACTAGCGGACCCTACGAGCAGTACTTC.

There are a few counts of this clone. The gene calls are TRBV19 and TRBJ2-4; 13 nucleotides align to TRBD2. After removal of 7 bases from V and 1 base from J, the junction contained 7 bases not matched to a gene. CDR1 LNHDA and CDR2 SQIVND come from the germline V gene (reference sequence). This CDR3 contains 17 residues. CDR3 in amino acids: CASKIVLAGGAKNIQYF. CDR3 sequence (DNA): TGTGCCAGTAAAATCGTACTAGCGGGAGGGGCCAAAAACATTCAGTACTTC.

The chain recombines TRBV30 with TRBJ2-7; TRBD1 matches at 8 bases. Germline V gives CDR1 GTSNPN, CDR2 SVGIG (reference sequence). The trim removed 4 bases at V and 4 bases at J, leaving 6 bases unmatched. This CDR3 spans 13 amino acids. The CDR3 loop reads CAWTGTGSYEQYF. The CDR3 bases are TGTGCCTGGACCGGGACAGGCTCTTACGAGCAGTACTTC.

V and J are TRBV5-4 and TRBJ2-5; D perhaps matches TRBD2 (6 bases). This CDR3 comprises 14 residues. The V gene lost 1 base and the J gene lost 1 base, with 8 bases spanning the gap. Germline V gene lookup returns CDR1 SGHNT and CDR2 YYREEE (reference sequence). As DNA, the CDR3 is TGTGCCAGCAGCTTGCGGGGGACCCAAGAGACCCAGTACTTC. Translation gives CASSLRGTQETQYF.

The chain joins TRBV3-1 (or the pseudogene TRBV3-2) to TRBJ1-2; 8 bases agree with TRBD1. V lost 2 bases and J lost 5; bases outside the gene matches: 7. The CDR3 sequence is 15 residues long. Germline V gene sequence: CDR1 LGHDT, CDR2 YNNKEL (reference sequence). CDR3 DNA sequence: TGTGCCAGCAGCCAACAGGGGGCTCGGGTGTATGGCTACACCTTC. The encoded protein is CASSQQGARVYGYTF.

J is TRBJ1-6 and V is TRBV28; 8 bases agree with TRBD1. CDR3 length: 15 residues. Germline assignment: CDR1 MDHEN and CDR2 SYDVKM. V shed 5 bases and J 4 bases; nucleotides not matched to a gene: 4. The CDR3 protein is CASSQGQAYNSPLHF. CDR3 in DNA: TGTGCCAGCAGTCAGGGACAGGCTTATAATTCACCCCTCCACTTT.

This sequence joins TRBV10-3 and TRBJ2-1, with 11 bases lining up with TRBD1. CDR3 length: 17 amino acids. J was trimmed by 7 bases and V by 4 bases; bases with no gene match: 12. In germline, CDR1 is ENHRY, CDR2 SYGVKD. CDR3 residues: CAISGGEGQGAGNEQFF. The CDR3 DNA sequence: TGTGCCATCAGTGGGGGAGAAGGACAGGGGGCTGGAAATGAGCAGTTCTTC.

Notes on this clone: In the same sample, other DNA sequences code for this CDR3. The genes are TRBV28 and TRBJ2-7, with 11 bases lining up with TRBD2. Germline-derived CDR1 and CDR2 are MDHEN and SYDVKM. J gave up 0 bases and V 2 bases, and 0 bases lay outside the gene matches. The CDR3 is 15 amino acids. The CDR3 here is CASSLGTSGSYEQYF. CDR3 nucleotide sequence: TGTGCCAGCAGTTTAGGGACTAGCGGCTCCTACGAGCAGTACTTC.

The chain is built from TRBV15 and TRBJ2-1; TRBD2 agrees at 13 bases. This CDR3 region has 20 residues. The germline gives CDR1 LNHNV, CDR2 YYDKDF (reference sequence). V was pared by 1 base and J by 3 bases, with 12 bases of the junction left unmatched. The CDR3 spells CATSRVGLAGEIRGYNEQFF. In nucleotides, the CDR3 is TGTGCCACCAGCAGAGTAGGACTAGCGGGAGAGATCCGAGGCTACAATGAGCAGTTCTTC.

The chain couples TRBV7-6 to TRBJ2-2; a possible D gene is TRBD2 (6 bases). Trimming stripped 0 bases from V and 0 bases from J, with 17 bases between. CDR3 length: 19 amino acids. Germline CDR1 and CDR2: SGHVS and FNYEAQ. The CDR3, as DNA: TGTGCCAGCAGCTTAGCTCGCGGAGGCGGGGTGGCGAACACCGGGGAGCTGTTTTTT. This gives the protein CASSLARGGGVANTGELFF.